This is a list of T cell receptor beta chains from one sample in a study of a mutant IDH1 vaccine in newly diagnosed glioma. Their antigens remain unidentified. TCRdb's table, derived via immunoSEQ multiplex PCR, lists solely in-frame clones and lacks some. The table lists under 150,000 clones, 75% to 90% of them singletons. This material consisted of PBMCs, taken from a glioma patient whose treatment included an IDH1 peptide vaccine. These receptors all stem from a woman aged 50 to 60 with glioma. CDR3s include the opening cysteine and the closing phenylalanine or tryptophan. Fields, in order: V gene, J gene, clone size, D gene, CDR3 protein, CDR3 DNA. The D gene is left open where the match is weak. Part of the rows lack a size; the others show once, few, many or a class for expanded clones.

V gene: TRBV19; J gene: TRBJ1-4; clone size: NA; D gene: NA; CDR3 protein: CANNEKLFF; CDR3 DNA: TGTGCCAATAATGAAAAACTGTTTTTT
V gene: TRBV28; J gene: TRBJ1-3; clone size: NA; D gene: NA; CDR3 protein: CASTLPGVLKGNTIYF; CDR3 DNA: TGTGCCAGCACCCTCCCCGGGGTCCTTAAGGGAAACACCATATATTTT
V gene: TRBV25-1; J gene: TRBJ2-7; clone size: once; D gene: TRBD1; CDR3 protein: CASSAVGTGSEQYF; CDR3 DNA: TGTGCCAGCAGTGCGGTCGGGACAGGGTCCGAGCAGTACTTC
V gene: TRBV7-3; J gene: TRBJ2-3; clone size: NA; D gene: NA; CDR3 protein: CASSPRTPGTTDTQYF; CDR3 DNA: TGTGCCAGCAGCCCCCGGACCCCGGGAACCACAGATACGCAGTATTTT
V gene: TRBV11-3; J gene: TRBJ2-7; clone size: NA; D gene: NA; CDR3 protein: CASSLRYGYEQYF; CDR3 DNA: TGTGCCAGCAGCCTTAGGTACGGCTACGAGCAGTACTTC
V gene: TRBV30; J gene: TRBJ1-3; clone size: NA; D gene: NA; CDR3 protein: CAWSSGTTIYF; CDR3 DNA: TGTGCCTGGAGTTCTGGTACCACCATATATTTT
V gene: TRBV5-6; J gene: TRBJ2-3; clone size: NA; D gene: NA; CDR3 protein: CASSLVGELTDTQYF; CDR3 DNA: TGTGCCAGCAGCTTGGTAGGGGAGTTAACAGATACGCAGTATTTT
V gene: TRBV7-9; J gene: TRBJ1-3; clone size: NA; D gene: NA; CDR3 protein: CASSYGVKGSLSGNTIYF; CDR3 DNA: TGTGCCAGCAGCTATGGGGTGAAGGGTTCCCTCTCTGGAAACACCATATATTTT
V gene: TRBV12-5; J gene: TRBJ1-1; clone size: NA; D gene: NA; CDR3 protein: CASGLVSVLQGRNTEAFF; CDR3 DNA: TGTGCTAGTGGTTTGGTATCCGTATTGCAGGGAAGGAACACTGAAGCTTTCTTT
V gene: TRBV2; J gene: TRBJ2-3; clone size: NA; D gene: TRBD2; CDR3 protein: CASSDVGAGAGTDTQYF; CDR3 DNA: TGTGCCAGCAGTGACGTAGGAGCGGGAGCAGGGACAGATACGCAGTATTTT
V gene: TRBV5-1; J gene: TRBJ1-4; clone size: NA; D gene: TRBD1; CDR3 protein: CASSRQGAEEKLFF; CDR3 DNA: TGCGCCAGCAGCAGACAGGGGGCGGAAGAAAAACTGTTTTTT
V gene: TRBV30; J gene: TRBJ2-7; clone size: NA; D gene: NA; CDR3 protein: CAWSAEYEQYF; CDR3 DNA: TGTGCCTGGAGCGCCGAATACGAGCAGTACTTC
V gene: TRBV10-3; J gene: TRBJ1-1; clone size: NA; D gene: NA; CDR3 protein: CAIGDQLNTEAFF; CDR3 DNA: TGTGCCATAGGGGATCAATTGAACACTGAAGCTTTCTTT
V gene: TRBV11-2; J gene: TRBJ2-5; clone size: NA; D gene: NA; CDR3 protein: CASSPEVAARQETQYF; CDR3 DNA: TGTGCCAGCAGCCCTGAGGTAGCGGCTAGACAAGAGACCCAGTACTTC
V gene: TRBV2; J gene: TRBJ2-5; clone size: NA; D gene: TRBD2; CDR3 protein: CASSRASGRYETQYF; CDR3 DNA: TGTGCCAGCAGCAGGGCTAGCGGGAGATATGAGACCCAGTACTTC
V gene: TRBV7-9; J gene: TRBJ2-7; clone size: NA; D gene: TRBD1; CDR3 protein: CASSRDRGQNEQYF; CDR3 DNA: TGTGCCAGCAGCCGGGACAGGGGGCAAAACGAGCAGTACTTC
V gene: TRBV23-1; J gene: TRBJ2-7; clone size: NA; D gene: TRBD2; CDR3 protein: CASSQPPLKRDSYEQYF; CDR3 DNA: TGCGCCAGCAGTCAACCCCCTCTGAAGCGGGATTCCTACGAGCAGTACTTC
V gene: TRBV5-1; J gene: TRBJ1-5; clone size: NA; D gene: NA; CDR3 protein: CASSSNGQPNQPQHF; CDR3 DNA: TGCGCCAGCAGCTCCAATGGACAGCCCAATCAGCCCCAGCATTTT
V gene: TRBV12-5; J gene: TRBJ2-5; clone size: few; D gene: TRBD1; CDR3 protein: CASGSGGRETQYF; CDR3 DNA: TGTGCTAGTGGTTCAGGGGGAAGAGAGACCCAGTACTTC
V gene: TRBV5-1; J gene: TRBJ1-3; clone size: NA; D gene: NA; CDR3 protein: CASSPRGLVPGNTIYF; CDR3 DNA: TGCGCCAGCAGCCCACGGGGGTTGGTCCCTGGAAACACCATATATTTT
V gene: TRBV19; J gene: TRBJ2-3; clone size: once; D gene: TRBD2; CDR3 protein: CASSDLAGGGTDTQYF; CDR3 DNA: TGTGCCAGTAGTGACTTGGCGGGAGGAGGCACAGATACGCAGTATTTT
V gene: TRBV7-2; J gene: TRBJ1-2; clone size: NA; D gene: TRBD1; CDR3 protein: CASSSRQGGGYTF; CDR3 DNA: TGTGCCAGCAGCTCCAGACAGGGTGGCGGCTACACCTTC
V gene: TRBV10-3; J gene: TRBJ2-1; clone size: NA; D gene: TRBD2; CDR3 protein: CAISELAGHSYNEQFF; CDR3 DNA: TGTGCCATCAGTGAGCTAGCGGGACACTCCTACAATGAGCAGTTCTTC
V gene: TRBV27; J gene: TRBJ1-1; clone size: NA; D gene: TRBD1; CDR3 protein: CASSLLAGGNEAFF; CDR3 DNA: TGTGCCAGCAGTTTATTGGCAGGGGGGAATGAAGCTTTCTTT
V gene: TRBV29-1; J gene: TRBJ2-3; clone size: NA; D gene: NA; CDR3 protein: CSVLDPWSTDTQYF; CDR3 DNA: TGCAGCGTTTTGGACCCCTGGAGCACAGATACGCAGTATTTT
V gene: TRBV7-9; J gene: TRBJ2-6; clone size: NA; D gene: NA; CDR3 protein: CASSSGPMGSGANVLTF; CDR3 DNA: TGTGCCAGCAGCTCGGGACCAATGGGCTCTGGGGCCAACGTCCTGACTTTC
V gene: TRBV2; J gene: TRBJ1-2; clone size: NA; D gene: NA; CDR3 protein: CASSQGSNLGYTF; CDR3 DNA: TGTGCCAGCAGCCAGGGTTCCAACTTAGGCTACACCTTC
V gene: TRBV19; J gene: TRBJ2-2; clone size: NA; D gene: NA; CDR3 protein: CASSPRVTITGELFF; CDR3 DNA: TGTGCCAGTAGTCCCAGGGTAACGATAACCGGGGAGCTGTTTTTT
V gene: TRBV7-2; J gene: TRBJ2-3; clone size: NA; D gene: NA; CDR3 protein: CASSYTDTQYF; CDR3 DNA: TGTGCCAGCAGTTACACAGATACGCAGTATTTT
V gene: TRBV5-1; J gene: TRBJ2-3; clone size: NA; D gene: NA; CDR3 protein: CASITSPGRTDTQYF; CDR3 DNA: TGCGCCAGCATCACGTCCCCGGGGCGGACAGATACGCAGTATTTT
V gene: TRBV28; J gene: TRBJ2-3; clone size: once; D gene: TRBD2; CDR3 protein: CASSFYPQTGLGLAGVGTQYF; CDR3 DNA: TGTGCCAGCAGTTTCTACCCCCAGACAGGGTTAGGGCTAGCGGGAGTGGGTACGCAGTATTTT
V gene: TRBV27; J gene: TRBJ2-3; clone size: NA; D gene: TRBD1; CDR3 protein: CASSSRGRVTDTQYF; CDR3 DNA: TGTGCCAGCAGTTCCAGGGGGCGCGTCACAGATACGCAGTATTTT
V gene: TRBV9; J gene: TRBJ2-4; clone size: NA; D gene: NA; CDR3 protein: CASSVGGAAKNIQYF; CDR3 DNA: TGTGCCAGCAGCGTAGGGGGCGCGGCCAAAAACATTCAGTACTTC